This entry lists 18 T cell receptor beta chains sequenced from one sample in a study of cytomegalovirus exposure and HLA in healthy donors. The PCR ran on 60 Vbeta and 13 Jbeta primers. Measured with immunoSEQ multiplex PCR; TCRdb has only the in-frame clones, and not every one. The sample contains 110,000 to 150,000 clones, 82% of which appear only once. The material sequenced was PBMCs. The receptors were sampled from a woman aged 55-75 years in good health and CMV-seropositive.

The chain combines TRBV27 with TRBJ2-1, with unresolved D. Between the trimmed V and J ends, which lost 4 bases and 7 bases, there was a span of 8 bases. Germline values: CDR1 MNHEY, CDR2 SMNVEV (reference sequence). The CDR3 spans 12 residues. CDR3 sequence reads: CASSSLGNEQFF. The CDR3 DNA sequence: TGTGCCAGCAGTTCCCTCGGGAATGAGCAGTTCTTC.

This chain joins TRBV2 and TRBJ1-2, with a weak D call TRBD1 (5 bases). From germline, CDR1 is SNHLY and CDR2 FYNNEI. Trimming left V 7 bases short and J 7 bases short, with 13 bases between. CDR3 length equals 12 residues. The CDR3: CASNRQLGGYTF. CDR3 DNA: TGTGCCAGCAATCGACAGCTGGGTGGCTACACCTTC.

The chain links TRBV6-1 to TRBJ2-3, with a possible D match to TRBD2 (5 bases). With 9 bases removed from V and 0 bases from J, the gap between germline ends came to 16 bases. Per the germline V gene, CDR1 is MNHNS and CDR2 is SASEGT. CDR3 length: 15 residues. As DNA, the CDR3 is TGTGCCAGAGGACCCCCGAGGGCGAGCACAGATACGCAGTATTTT. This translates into CARGPPRASTDTQYF.

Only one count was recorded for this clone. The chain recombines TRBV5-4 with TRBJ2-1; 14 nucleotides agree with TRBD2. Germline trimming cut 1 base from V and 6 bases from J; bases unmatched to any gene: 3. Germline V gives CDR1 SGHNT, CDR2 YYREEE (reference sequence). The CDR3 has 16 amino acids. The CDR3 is CASSLPTSGRGNEQFF. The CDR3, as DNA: TGTGCCAGCAGCTTGCCGACTAGCGGGAGGGGCAATGAGCAGTTCTTC.

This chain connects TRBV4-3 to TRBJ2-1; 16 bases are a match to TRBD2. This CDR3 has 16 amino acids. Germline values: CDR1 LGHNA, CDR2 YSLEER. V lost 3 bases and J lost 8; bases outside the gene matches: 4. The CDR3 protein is CASSQGLAGGADEQFF. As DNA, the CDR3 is TGCGCCAGCAGCCAGGGACTAGCGGGAGGGGCGGATGAGCAGTTCTTC.

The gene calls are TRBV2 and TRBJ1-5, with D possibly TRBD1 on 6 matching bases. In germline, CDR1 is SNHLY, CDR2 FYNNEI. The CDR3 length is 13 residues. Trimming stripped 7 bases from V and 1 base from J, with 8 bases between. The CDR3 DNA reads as TGTGCCAGCACGGGGGGCAGCAATCAGCCCCAGCATTTT. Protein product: CASTGGSNQPQHF.

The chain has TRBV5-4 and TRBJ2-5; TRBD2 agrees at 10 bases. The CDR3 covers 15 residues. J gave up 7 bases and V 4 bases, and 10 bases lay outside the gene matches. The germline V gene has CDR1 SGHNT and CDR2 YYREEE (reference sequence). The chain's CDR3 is CASSLGTSGVVTQYF. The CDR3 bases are TGTGCCAGCAGCCTGGGAACTAGCGGGGTAGTGACCCAGTACTTC.

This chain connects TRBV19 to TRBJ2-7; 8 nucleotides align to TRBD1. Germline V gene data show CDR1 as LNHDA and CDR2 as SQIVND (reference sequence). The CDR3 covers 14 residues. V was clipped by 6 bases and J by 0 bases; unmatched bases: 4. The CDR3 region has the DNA TGTGCCAGTAGCATCACAGGGGGCTCCTACGAGCAGTACTTC. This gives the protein CASSITGGSYEQYF.

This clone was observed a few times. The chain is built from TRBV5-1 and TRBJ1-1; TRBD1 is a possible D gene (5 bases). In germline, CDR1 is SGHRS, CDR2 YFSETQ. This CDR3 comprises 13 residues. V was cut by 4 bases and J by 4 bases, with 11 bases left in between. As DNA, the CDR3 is TGCGCCAGCAGCCCCAGGGTATCCACTGAAGCTTTCTTT. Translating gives CASSPRVSTEAFF. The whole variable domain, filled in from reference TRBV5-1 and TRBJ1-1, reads KAGVTQTPRYLIKTRGQQVTLSCSPISGHRSVSWYQQTPGQGLQFLFEYFSETQRNKGNFPGRFSGRQFSNSRSEMNVSTLELGDSALYLCASSPRVSTEAFFGQGTRLTVV.

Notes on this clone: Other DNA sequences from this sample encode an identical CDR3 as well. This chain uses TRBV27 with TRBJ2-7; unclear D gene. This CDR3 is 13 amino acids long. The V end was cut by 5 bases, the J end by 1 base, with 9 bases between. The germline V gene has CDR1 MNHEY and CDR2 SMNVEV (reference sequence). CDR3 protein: CASSPTTSYEQYF. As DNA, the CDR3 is TGTGCCAGCAGTCCCACGACATCCTACGAGCAGTACTTC.

CDR3 in DNA: TGTGCCAGGGCCGGGACAGGGGAAACCGGGGAGCTGTTTTTT. Encoded protein: CARAGTGETGELFF. This rearrangement joins TRBV6-6 to TRBJ2-2; TRBD1 agrees at 10 bases. V shed 9 bases, J shed 5 bases, and the junction held 6 bases outside the gene matches. This CDR3 comprises 14 residues. CDR1 is MNHNY, CDR2 SVGAGI, per germline (reference sequence).

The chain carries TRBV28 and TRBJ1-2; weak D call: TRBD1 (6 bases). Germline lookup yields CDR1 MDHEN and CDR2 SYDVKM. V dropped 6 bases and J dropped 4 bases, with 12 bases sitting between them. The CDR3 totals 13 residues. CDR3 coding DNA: TGTGCCAGCAGGCCCACAGGGCTCTATGGCTACACCTTC. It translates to CASRPTGLYGYTF.

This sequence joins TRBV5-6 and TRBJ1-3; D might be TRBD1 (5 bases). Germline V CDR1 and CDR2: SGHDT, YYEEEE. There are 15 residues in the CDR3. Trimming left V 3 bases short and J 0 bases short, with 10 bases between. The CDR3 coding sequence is TGTGCCAGCAGCTCGACAGCTCTCTCTGGAAACACCATATATTTT. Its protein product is CASSSTALSGNTIYF.

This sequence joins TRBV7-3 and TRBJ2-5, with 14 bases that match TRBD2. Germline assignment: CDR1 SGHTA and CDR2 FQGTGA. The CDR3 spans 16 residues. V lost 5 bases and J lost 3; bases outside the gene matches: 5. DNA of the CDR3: TGTGCCAGCAGCCAGGGACTAGCGGGAGTGGAAGAGACCCAGTACTTC. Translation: CASSQGLAGVEETQYF. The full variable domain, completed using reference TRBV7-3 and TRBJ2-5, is GAGVSQTPSNKVTEKGKYVELRCDPISGHTALYWYRQSLGQGPEFLIYFQGTGAADDSGLPNDRFFAVRPEGSVSTLKIQRTERGDSAVYLCASSQGLAGVEETQYFGPGTRLLVL.

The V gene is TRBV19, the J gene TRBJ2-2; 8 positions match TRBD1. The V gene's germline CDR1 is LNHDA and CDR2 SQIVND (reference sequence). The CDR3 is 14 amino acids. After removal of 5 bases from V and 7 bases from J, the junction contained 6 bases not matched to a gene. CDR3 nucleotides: TGTGCCAGTAGTCTTGGGACAGGAGGCGGGGAGCTGTTTTTT. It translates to CASSLGTGGGELFF.

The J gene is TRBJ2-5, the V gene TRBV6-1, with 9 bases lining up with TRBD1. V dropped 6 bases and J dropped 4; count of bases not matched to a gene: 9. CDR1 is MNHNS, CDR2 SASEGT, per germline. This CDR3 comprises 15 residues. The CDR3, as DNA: TGTGCCAGCAGGAGGGACAGGGCTCCTGGAGAGACCCAGTACTTC. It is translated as CASRRDRAPGETQYF.

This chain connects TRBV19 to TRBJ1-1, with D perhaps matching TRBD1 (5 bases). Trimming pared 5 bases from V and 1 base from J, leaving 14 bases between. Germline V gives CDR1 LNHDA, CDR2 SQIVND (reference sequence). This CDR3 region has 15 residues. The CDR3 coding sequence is TGTGCCAGTAGTTCGGGACTCTGGGGGAACACTGAAGCTTTCTTT. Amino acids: CASSSGLWGNTEAFF. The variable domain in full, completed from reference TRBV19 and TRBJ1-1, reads DGGITQSPKYLFRKEGQNVTLSCEQNLNHDAMYWYRQDPGQGLRLIYYSQIVNDFQKGDIAEGYSVSREKKESFPLTVTSAQKNPTAFYLCASSSGLWGNTEAFFGQGTRLTVV.

For the CDR3, the DNA is TGTGCCAGCAGCCCAACGGGGGGGACAGGGAGTGTAGGTGGCTACACCTTC. Translation gives CASSPTGGTGSVGGYTF. This sequence joins TRBV7-3 and TRBJ1-2, with TRBD1 identical over 9 bases. With 5 bases clipped from V and 7 bases from J, the junction kept 17 bases outside the gene matches. CDR3 size: 17 residues. Germline loops: CDR1 SGHTA, CDR2 FQGTGA.